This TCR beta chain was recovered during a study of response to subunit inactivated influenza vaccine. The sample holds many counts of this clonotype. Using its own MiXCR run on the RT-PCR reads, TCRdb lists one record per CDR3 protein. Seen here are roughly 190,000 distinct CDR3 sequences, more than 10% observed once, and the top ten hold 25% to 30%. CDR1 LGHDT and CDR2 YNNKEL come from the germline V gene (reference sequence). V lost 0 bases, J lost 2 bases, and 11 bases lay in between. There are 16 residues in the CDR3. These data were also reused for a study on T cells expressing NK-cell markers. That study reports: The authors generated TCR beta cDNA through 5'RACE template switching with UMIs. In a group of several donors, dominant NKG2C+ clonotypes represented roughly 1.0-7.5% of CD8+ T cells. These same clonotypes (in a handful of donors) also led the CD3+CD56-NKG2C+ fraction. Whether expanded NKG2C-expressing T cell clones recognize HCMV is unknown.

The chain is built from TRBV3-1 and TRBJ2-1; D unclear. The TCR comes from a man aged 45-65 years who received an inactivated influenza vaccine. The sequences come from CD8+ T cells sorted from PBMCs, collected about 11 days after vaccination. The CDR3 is CASSQDLKGPYNEQFF. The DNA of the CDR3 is TGTGCCAGCAGCCAAGATCTGAAAGGTCCCTACAATGAGCAGTTCTTC.